This passage covers 8 T cell receptor beta chains from one sample sequenced in a study of blood T cell repertoires in COVID-19. Clones were read by immunoSEQ multiplex PCR, and TCRdb kept only the in-frame ones, dropping some. This table holds tens of thousands of clones, over 80% found once. The sequenced material came from peripheral blood. The receptors derive from a human donor with active COVID-19. The donor label of this sample is uncertain.

V is TRBV7-3 and J is TRBJ2-7; a weak D match, TRBD2 (5 bases). Trimming took off 1 base at V and 5 bases at J, with 9 bases between the two ends. The V gene's germline CDR1 is SGHTA and CDR2 FQGTGA. This CDR3 has 13 amino acids. Written as DNA, the CDR3 is TGTGCCAGCAGCTTAAGCGGGCTTGACGAGCAGTACTTC. The encoded protein is CASSLSGLDEQYF.

The V and J genes are TRBV19 and TRBJ1-1; D unresolved. The V end lost 3 bases, the J end lost 9 bases, and 8 bases lay between the germline ends. The germline gives CDR1 LNHDA, CDR2 SQIVND (reference sequence). The CDR3 extends over 11 amino acids. The chain's CDR3 is CASSILGKAFF. CDR3 DNA sequence: TGTGCCAGTAGTATTTTGGGCAAAGCTTTCTTT.

The CDR3: CASSAGRRGREHYNEQFF. DNA for the CDR3: TGTGCCAGCAGCGCCGGGCGCCGCGGGAGGGAGCACTACAATGAGCAGTTCTTC. The chain links TRBV7-3 to TRBJ2-1; 9 bases agree with TRBD2. The V gene end was trimmed by 5 bases and the J gene end by 3 bases; junction bases not matched to a gene: 14. Germline V gives CDR1 SGHTA, CDR2 FQGTGA. The CDR3 loop spans 18 amino acids.

In its sample, this clone was seen once. The rearrangement joins TRBV18 to TRBJ1-5, with 8 bases aligning to TRBD1. V shed 4 bases, J shed 1 base, and the junction held 9 bases outside the gene matches. CDR3 length equals 17 residues. CDR1 KGHSH and CDR2 LQKENI come from the germline V gene. CDR3 coding DNA: TGTGCCAGCTCACGTATGGACAGGGCAGTAAGCAATCAGCCCCAGCATTTT. Encoded protein: CASSRMDRAVSNQPQHF.

This rearrangement joins TRBV5-4 to TRBJ2-1; 7 nucleotides align to TRBD1. With 3 bases clipped from V and 5 bases from J, the junction kept 2 bases outside the gene matches. The CDR3 consists of 13 residues. Looked up from germline, CDR1 is SGHNT and CDR2 is YYREEE (reference sequence). DNA of the CDR3: TGTGCCAGCAGCTGGACAGGAAACAATGAGCAGTTCTTC. It codes for CASSWTGNNEQFF.

This clone has a single count. The chain uses TRBV7-2 and TRBJ2-3, with TRBD2 matching 8 bases. CDR1 SGHTA and CDR2 FQGNSA come from the germline V gene. This CDR3 region has 16 residues. V trimming: 5 bases; J trimming: 1 base; junction bases outside the gene matches: 8. In DNA, the CDR3 is TGTGCCAGCAGCCCCTTAGCGGGGACGGGCACAGATACGCAGTATTTT. As protein: CASSPLAGTGTDTQYF.

The chain joins TRBV6-6 to TRBJ2-7; D perhaps matches TRBD2 (5 bases). V shed 7 bases and J shed 5 bases, with 33 bases lying between them. Germline V gene sequence: CDR1 MNHNY, CDR2 SVGAGI (reference sequence). This CDR3 comprises 19 residues. In nucleotides, the CDR3 is TGTGCCAGCAACTACGGACTTATAGACCCGGGAACGTGGGATCACGAGCAGTACTTC. Translation gives CASNYGLIDPGTWDHEQYF.

In its sample, this clone was seen a few times. J is TRBJ2-1 and V is TRBV9; 10 nucleotides match TRBD1. The V and J ends lost 4 bases and 8 bases, in that order; junction bases with no gene match: 12. This CDR3 region has 16 residues. CDR1 SGDLS and CDR2 YYNGEE come from the germline V gene. As DNA, the CDR3 is TGTGCCAGCAGCCAGGGGGGGACAGGGGTTCGCCATGAGCAGTTCTTC. It codes for CASSQGGTGVRHEQFF.